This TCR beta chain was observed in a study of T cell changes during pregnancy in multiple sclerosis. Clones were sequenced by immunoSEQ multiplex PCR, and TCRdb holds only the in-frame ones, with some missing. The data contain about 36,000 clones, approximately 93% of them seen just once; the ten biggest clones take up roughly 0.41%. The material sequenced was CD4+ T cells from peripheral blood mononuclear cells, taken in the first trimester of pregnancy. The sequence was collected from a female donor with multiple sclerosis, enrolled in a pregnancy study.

The CDR3 nucleotides are TGCGCCAGCAGCTTGAGCTTTCGGGAACAGAGGTATGGCTACACCTTC. It is translated as CASSLSFREQRYGYTF. The chain uses TRBV5-1 and TRBJ1-2; D is uncertain. The CDR3 is 16 amino acids. Trimming removed 1 base from V and 5 bases from J, with 18 bases in between. The germline V gene has CDR1 SGHRS and CDR2 YFSETQ.